This T cell receptor (beta chain) was captured in a study of CD8+CD57+ T cells in acquired aplastic anemia. Study-level background: The mean DNA yield obtained from sorted CD4+ and CD8+ cells came to 3.2 ug. Study conclusions and caveats: In common between the patients and the controls were more than 25 CD8+ CDR3 sequences.

The use of genomic DNA as template underpinned the TCR beta VDJ and CDR3 profiling. TCRdb recomputed calls from the reads with MiXCR, one row per CDR3 protein. The sample shows 400,000 to 500,000 distinct CDR3 sequences, 65% to 75% of them seen only once. From germline, CDR1 is DFQATT and CDR2 SNEGSKA (reference sequence). V was pared by 6 bases and J by 7 bases, with 11 bases of the junction left unmatched. There are 14 residues in the CDR3. On this clonotype: The antigen is not known.

V is TRBV20-1 and J is TRBJ2-3; 9 nucleotides align to TRBD2. Sequencing was performed on sorted CD4+, CD8+, or CD8+CD57+ T cells (not recorded which) from PBMCs. This receptor was taken from a human donor in good health, serving as a control. The CDR3 bases are TGCAGTGCCACAAAAAGCGGGGGGCCAAATACGCAGTATTTT. The encoded protein is CSATKSGGPNTQYF.